Following are 11 T cell receptor beta chains from one sample sequenced in a study of T-cell reconstitution after alpha-beta-depleted transplantation in children. Library preparation (for TCRbeta) was performed with unique molecular identifiers. One entry per CDR3 protein results from TCRdb running MiXCR on the PCR reads. The table has hundreds of thousands of distinct CDR3 sequences, under 15% seen once. Sequences were derived from PBMCs, mostly from graft donor cells, sampled 360 days after TCRalphabeta/CD19-depleted stem cell transplant. Receptors were obtained from a male patient younger than 18 who had a stem cell transplant for acute myeloid leukemia, so the T cells may come from the graft donor.

In this sample, this clonotype turned up many times. The chain employs TRBV3-1 and TRBJ2-7, with 9 bases lining up with TRBD1. The germline gives CDR1 LGHDT, CDR2 YNNKEL (reference sequence). The CDR3 spans 17 residues. J lost 2 bases, V lost 3 bases, and 11 bases had no gene match. CDR3 protein: CASSQVGWGDRAYEQYF. The CDR3 DNA is TGTGCCAGCAGCCAGGTCGGATGGGGGGACAGGGCCTACGAGCAGTACTTC.

This clonotype appeared a few times. The chain employs TRBV7-9 and TRBJ2-6; tentative D call: TRBD1 (5 bases). V was trimmed by 1 base and J by 3 bases, leaving 7 bases between them. Germline V gene data show CDR1 as SEHNR and CDR2 as FQNEAQ (reference sequence). The CDR3 is made up of 15 amino acids. The CDR3 here is CASSLGRDGANVLTF. In nucleotides, the CDR3 is TGTGCCAGCAGCTTAGGCAGGGATGGGGCCAACGTCCTGACTTTC. Variable domain in full (rest from reference TRBV7-9 and TRBJ2-6): DTGVSQNPRHKITKRGQNVTFRCDPISEHNRLYWYRQTLGQGPEFLTYFQNEAQLEKSRLLSDRFSAERPKGSFSTLEIQRTEQGDSAMYLCASSLGRDGANVLTFGAGSRLTVL.

This clonotype was seen a handful of times. The chain carries TRBV29-1 and TRBJ1-2, with D unclear. The CDR3 is made up of 12 amino acids. V lost 6 bases and J 8 bases, leaving 16 bases between the germline ends. Germline CDR1 reads SQVTM; CDR2 reads ANQGSEA. Here the CDR3 DNA reads TGCAGCGTGCCGGGAGGAGGAGGAGGCTACACCTTC. As protein: CSVPGGGGGYTF.

The chain links TRBV6-2 or TRBV6-3 to TRBJ2-7; 7 positions match TRBD1. The trim removed 2 bases at V and 3 bases at J, leaving 7 bases unmatched. The V gene's germline CDR1 is MNHEY and CDR2 SVGEGT. This CDR3 has 15 residues. The CDR3 protein is CASSYVPRGIYEQYF. In DNA form, the CDR3 reads TGTGCCAGCAGTTACGTCCCCAGGGGGATCTACGAGCAGTACTTC.

This rearrangement joins TRBV4-3 to TRBJ1-3; a possible D gene is TRBD1 (6 bases). CDR3 size: 16 residues. V dropped 4 bases and J dropped 0 bases, with 13 bases sitting between them. Germline CDR1 reads LGHNA; CDR2 reads YSLEER. DNA for the CDR3: TGCGCCAGCAGCCTCCCTGGGGGCCGCTCTGGAAACACCATATATTTT. Protein product: CASSLPGGRSGNTIYF.

This clonotype was observed many times. The J gene is TRBJ2-7, the V gene TRBV7-2; D is undetermined. Germline V gene sequence: CDR1 SGHTA, CDR2 FQGNSA. Trimming stripped 3 bases from V and 3 bases from J, with 6 bases between. The CDR3 extends over 12 amino acids. The CDR3 loop reads CASSFRSYEQYF. In DNA, the CDR3 is TGTGCCAGCAGCTTCCGGAGCTACGAGCAGTACTTC.

At least ten counts were recorded for this clonotype. This rearrangement joins TRBV12-3 or TRBV12-4 to TRBJ2-7; 7 nucleotides align to TRBD1. The CDR3 sequence is 15 residues long. J lost 2 bases, V lost 1 base, and 5 bases had no gene match. The CDR3 nucleotides are TGTGCCAGCAGTTTAGGACGGGACAGACCCTACGAGCAGTACTTC. Its protein is CASSLGRDRPYEQYF.

The chain uses TRBV7-8 and TRBJ2-5; 9 nucleotides match TRBD2. Trimming took 4 bases from V and 5 from J; bases not matched to a gene: 11. The CDR3 totals 16 residues. Germline lookup yields CDR1 SGHVS and CDR2 FQNEAQ. The CDR3, as DNA: TGTGCCAGCAGCTCGACCTTAGCGGGAGTAGCGGAGACCCAGTACTTC. It is translated as CASSSTLAGVAETQYF.

This clonotype appeared a few times. CDR3 nucleotide sequence: TGCGCCAGCAGGAACATCACAGGAAACACCATATATTTT. Translation: CASRNITGNTIYF. This chain connects TRBV5-1 to TRBJ1-3; no reliable D call. Between the trimmed V and J ends, which lost 5 bases and 4 bases, there was a span of 10 bases. Per germline, CDR1 SGHRS and CDR2 YFSETQ. CDR3 length: 13 residues.

This clonotype was detected only a few times. This chain connects TRBV20-1 to TRBJ1-2; D might be TRBD1 (5 bases). V gave up 3 bases and J gave up 3 bases, with 8 bases separating them. The CDR3 sequence is 12 residues long. Germline CDR1 reads DFQATT; CDR2 reads SNEGSKA (reference sequence). The CDR3 sequence: CSARATDYGYTF. CDR3 nucleotides: TGCAGTGCTAGGGCGACAGACTATGGCTACACCTTC.

The chain couples TRBV13 to TRBJ2-1; 9 bases agree with TRBD2. The ends lost 11 bases at V and 6 bases at J; junction bases unmatched: 23. The CDR3 consists of 18 residues. Germline-derived CDR1 and CDR2 are PRHDT and FYEKMQ (reference sequence). CDR3 DNA: TGTGCCTTCTGTTTTGGTAGCGGGAGAGATTTTGATTGCAATGAGCAGTTCTTC. As protein: CAFCFGSGRDFDCNEQFF.